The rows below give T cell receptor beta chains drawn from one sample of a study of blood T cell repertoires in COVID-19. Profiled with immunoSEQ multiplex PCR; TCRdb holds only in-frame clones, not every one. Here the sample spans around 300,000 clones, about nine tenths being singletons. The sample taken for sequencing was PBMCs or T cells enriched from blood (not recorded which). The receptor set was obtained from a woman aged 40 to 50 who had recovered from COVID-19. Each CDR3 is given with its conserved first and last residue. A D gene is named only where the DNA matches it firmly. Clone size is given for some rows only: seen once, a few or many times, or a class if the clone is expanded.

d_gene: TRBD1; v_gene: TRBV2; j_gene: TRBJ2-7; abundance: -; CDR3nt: TGTGCCAGCAGCGACGAGGGGGCCTCCTACGAGCAGTACTTC; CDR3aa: CASSDEGASYEQYF
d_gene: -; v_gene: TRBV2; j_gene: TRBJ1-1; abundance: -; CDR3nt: TGTGCCAGCAGTGTTTGGTTTATGAGGTCAATGAACACTGAAGCTTTCTTT; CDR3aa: CASSVWFMRSMNTEAFF
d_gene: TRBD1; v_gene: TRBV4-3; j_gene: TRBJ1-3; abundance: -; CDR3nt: TGCGCCAGCAGCCGAAGGGGGCAGGGGGACACCATATATTTT; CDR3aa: CASSRRGQGDTIYF
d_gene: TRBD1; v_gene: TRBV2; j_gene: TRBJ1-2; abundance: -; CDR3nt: TGTGCCAGCAGTGGAGGGATTCCCGGGACAGGGAGGGACTATGGCTACACCTTC; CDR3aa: CASSGGIPGTGRDYGYTF
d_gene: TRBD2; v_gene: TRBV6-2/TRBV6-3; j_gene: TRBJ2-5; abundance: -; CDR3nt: TGTGCCAGCAGTTATGCGGGGCGGGAGAAATACGAGACCCAGTACTTC; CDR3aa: CASSYAGREKYETQYF
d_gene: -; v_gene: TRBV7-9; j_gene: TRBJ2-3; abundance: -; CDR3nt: TGTGTAGCCCCTGGGGCCGGAGATACGCAGTATTTT; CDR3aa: CVAPGAGDTQYF
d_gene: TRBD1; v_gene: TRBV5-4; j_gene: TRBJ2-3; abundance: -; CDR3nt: TGTGCCAGCAGCTTGGGGACAGGGGGGCAAGATACGCAGTATTTT; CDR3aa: CASSLGTGGQDTQYF
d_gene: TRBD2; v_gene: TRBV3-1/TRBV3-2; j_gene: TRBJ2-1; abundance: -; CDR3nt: TGTGCCAGCAGCCAACTAGCGGGCCTCTACAATGAGCAGTTCTTC; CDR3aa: CASSQLAGLYNEQFF
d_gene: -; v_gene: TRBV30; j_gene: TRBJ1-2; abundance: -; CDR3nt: TGTGCCTGGAGTGTCCTGGGCAGTTCAGATGGCTACACCTTC; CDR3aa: CAWSVLGSSDGYTF
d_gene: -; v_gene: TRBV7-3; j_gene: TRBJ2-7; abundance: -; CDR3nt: TGTGCCAGCAGCTTAACTGGGACTGCCTGGGGCGAGCAGTACTTC; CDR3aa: CASSLTGTAWGEQYF
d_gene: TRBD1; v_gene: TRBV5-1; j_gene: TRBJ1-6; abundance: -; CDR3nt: TGCGCCAGCAGCTCCAGGGGGCCGAGTAATTCACCCCTCCACTTT; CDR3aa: CASSSRGPSNSPLHF
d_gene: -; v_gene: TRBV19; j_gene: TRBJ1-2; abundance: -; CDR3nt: TGTGCCAGTAGTCGTCAGGGCTATGGCTACACCTTC; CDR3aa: CASSRQGYGYTF
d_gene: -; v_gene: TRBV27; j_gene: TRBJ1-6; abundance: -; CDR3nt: TGTGCCAGCAGTTTATCGAGGAGCAGGGGATATTATAATTCACCCCTCCACTTT; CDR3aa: CASSLSRSRGYYNSPLHF
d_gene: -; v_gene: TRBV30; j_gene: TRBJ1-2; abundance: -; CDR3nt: TGTGCCTGGAGTGTACATACAGAACCTCTTTATGGCTACACCTTC; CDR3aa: CAWSVHTEPLYGYTF
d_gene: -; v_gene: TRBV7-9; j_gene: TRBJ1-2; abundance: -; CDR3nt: TGTGCCAGCAGCCCCAGCGGGGGCAACGGCTATGGCTACACCTTC; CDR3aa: CASSPSGGNGYGYTF
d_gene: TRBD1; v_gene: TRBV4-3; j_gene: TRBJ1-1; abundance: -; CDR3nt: TGCGCCAGCAGCCGACGACAGGGTAACACTGAAGCTTTCTTT; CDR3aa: CASSRRQGNTEAFF
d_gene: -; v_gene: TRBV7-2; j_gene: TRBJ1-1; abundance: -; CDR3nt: TGTGCCAGCAGCTTAGCTGTAGGGGCCGCAAGTGAAGCTTTCTTT; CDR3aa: CASSLAVGAASEAFF
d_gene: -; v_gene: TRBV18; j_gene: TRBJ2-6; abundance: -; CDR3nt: TGTGCCAGCTCACCCCAGAGCGTTTCTGGGGCCAACGTCCTGACTTTC; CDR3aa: CASSPQSVSGANVLTF
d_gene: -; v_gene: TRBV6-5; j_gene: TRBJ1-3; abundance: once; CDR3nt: TGTGCCAGCAGTTACTCGCAGGGAACGCCTGGAAACACCATATATTTT; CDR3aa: CASSYSQGTPGNTIYF
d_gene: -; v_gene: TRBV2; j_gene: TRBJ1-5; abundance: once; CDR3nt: TGTGCCAGCAGTGGACAGGTGTCGTCCCAGCATTTT; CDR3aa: CASSGQVSSQHF
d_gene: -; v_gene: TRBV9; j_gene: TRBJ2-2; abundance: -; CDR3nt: TGTGCCAGCAGCGTAGGACACTCAGGGGCGTCCGGGGAGCTGTTTTTT; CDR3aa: CASSVGHSGASGELFF
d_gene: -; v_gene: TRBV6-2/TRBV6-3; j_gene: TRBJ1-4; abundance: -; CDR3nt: TGTGCCAGCAGTTACGGAGGACAGTTTAATGAAAAACTGTTTTTT; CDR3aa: CASSYGGQFNEKLFF
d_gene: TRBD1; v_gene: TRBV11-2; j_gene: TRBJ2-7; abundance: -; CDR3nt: TGTGCCAGCGGTTATGACAGGGTTCATCACGAGCAGTACTTC; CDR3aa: CASGYDRVHHEQYF
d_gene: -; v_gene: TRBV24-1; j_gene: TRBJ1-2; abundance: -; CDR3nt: TGTGCCACCAGTGATGGGGCAAGGGATCGAGGCTACACCTTC; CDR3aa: CATSDGARDRGYTF
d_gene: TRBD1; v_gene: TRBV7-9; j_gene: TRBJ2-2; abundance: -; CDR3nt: TGTGCCAGCAGCCCGGGACAGGGCAACACCGGGGAGCTGTTTTTT; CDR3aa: CASSPGQGNTGELFF
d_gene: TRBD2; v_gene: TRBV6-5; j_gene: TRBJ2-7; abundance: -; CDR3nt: TGTGCCAGCAGTTTCCCCACTAGCGGGCAACCCTACGAGCAGTACTTC; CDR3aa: CASSFPTSGQPYEQYF
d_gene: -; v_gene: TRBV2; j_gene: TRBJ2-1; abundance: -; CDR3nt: TGTGCCAGCAGCGGCGGCTACAATGAGCAGTTCTTC; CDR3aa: CASSGGYNEQFF
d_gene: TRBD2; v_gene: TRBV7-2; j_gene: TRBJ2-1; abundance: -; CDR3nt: TGTGCCAGCAGGCCAGGGACTAGCGGAGGGAATGAGCAGTTCTTC; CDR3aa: CASRPGTSGGNEQFF
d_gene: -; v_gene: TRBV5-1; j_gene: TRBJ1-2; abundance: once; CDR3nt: TGCGCCAGCAGCACCCAGGGTATGGCTGGCTACACCTTC; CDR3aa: CASSTQGMAGYTF
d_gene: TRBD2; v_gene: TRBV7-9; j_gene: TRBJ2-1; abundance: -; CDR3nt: TGTGCCAGCAGCTTAGAAACGGTGACTAGCAGGTGGAATGAGCAGTTCTTC; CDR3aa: CASSLETVTSRWNEQFF
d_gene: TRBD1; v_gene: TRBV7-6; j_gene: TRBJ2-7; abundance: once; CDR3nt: TGTGCCAGCAGCTTATATGCTGGGGGACCGGGACAGCTTTCCTACGAGCAGTACTTC; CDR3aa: CASSLYAGGPGQLSYEQYF
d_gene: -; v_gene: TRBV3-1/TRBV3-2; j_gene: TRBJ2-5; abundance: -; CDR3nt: TGTGCCAGCAGCCAAGCTATCAGGGCGGGGCAGTACTTC; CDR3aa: CASSQAIRAGQYF
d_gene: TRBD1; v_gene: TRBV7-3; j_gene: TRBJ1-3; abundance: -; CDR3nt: TGTGCCAGCAGCAGGACAGGGGACGGAAACACCATATATTTT; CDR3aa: CASSRTGDGNTIYF